These 26 T cell receptor beta chains came from one sample sequenced in a study of control samples from healthy donors and cancer patients. The protocol was immunoSEQ multiplex PCR, while the TCRdb copy is restricted to in-frame clones and leaves out a portion. This table has fewer than 200,000 clones, roughly nine tenths appearing once. Source material: blood. The source is a man aged 30 to 39 in good health.

The chain's CDR3 is CASSYSDRLGYGYTF. The CDR3 nucleotides are TGTGCCAGCAGTTATTCCGACAGGCTGGGCTATGGCTACACCTTC. The rearrangement links TRBV6-5 to TRBJ1-2, with D possibly matching TRBD1 (6 bases). Germline CDR1 reads MNHEY; CDR2 reads SVGAGI. This CDR3 contains 15 residues. Trimming pared 3 bases from V and 4 bases from J, leaving 15 bases between.

The chain uses TRBV25-1 and TRBJ1-5; unclear D gene. Trimming stripped 1 base from V and 3 bases from J, with 7 bases between. The CDR3 length is 14 residues. Germline lookup yields CDR1 MGHDK and CDR2 SYGVNS. CDR3 DNA: TGTGCCAGCAGTGAATCCCACGCCAATCAGCCCCAGCATTTT. It is translated as CASSESHANQPQHF.

This clone has a single count. The rearrangement uses TRBV12-3 or TRBV12-4 and TRBJ1-1; TRBD1 might be the D (6 bases). The CDR3 covers 13 residues. V lost 6 bases and J 1 base, leaving 9 bases between the germline ends. This chain's CDR3 is CASRRQENTEAFF. The CDR3 DNA sequence: TGTGCCAGCAGGAGACAGGAGAACACTGAAGCTTTCTTT.

This chain connects TRBV27 to TRBJ1-1; no definite D call. This CDR3 is 15 amino acids long. V lost 6 bases and J lost 10, with 24 bases in between. Germline V gene sequence: CDR1 MNHEY, CDR2 SMNVEV (reference sequence). Here the CDR3 DNA reads TGTGCCAGCAGACCCTCGTACAGACCTATTAGTGCAGCTTTCTTT. This sequence encodes CASRPSYRPISAAFF.

J is TRBJ2-2 and V is TRBV19; TRBD1 aligns across 7 bases. Germline-derived CDR1 and CDR2 are LNHDA and SQIVND (reference sequence). The CDR3 spans 15 residues. Trimming removed 0 bases from V and 5 bases from J; junction bases left unmatched: 3. This chain's CDR3 is CASSIEGGGTGELFF. CDR3 nucleotide sequence: TGTGCCAGTAGTATAGAAGGGGGCGGTACCGGGGAGCTGTTTTTT.

The rearrangement joins TRBV19 to TRBJ1-1; D remains unclear. The CDR3 extends over 15 amino acids. Germline CDR1 LNHDA, CDR2 SQIVND (reference sequence). V was shortened by 0 bases and J by 1 base, with 9 bases between the two germline ends. The CDR3 region is CASSIDRYRNTEAFF. CDR3 nucleotides: TGTGCCAGTAGTATAGATCGATACAGGAACACTGAAGCTTTCTTT.

The V and J genes are TRBV2 and TRBJ2-7; 8 positions match TRBD2. The CDR3 loop spans 14 amino acids. CDR1 is SNHLY, CDR2 FYNNEI, per germline. With 8 bases clipped from V and 2 bases from J, the junction kept 8 bases outside the gene matches. The CDR3 DNA reads as TGTGCCAGCGGGATTCGGGGGGGTACCTACGAGCAGTACTTC. Protein product: CASGIRGGTYEQYF.

The V and J genes are TRBV29-1 and TRBJ1-1, with a tentative D call TRBD1 (6 bases). The V end lost 5 bases, the J end lost 3 bases, and 10 bases lay between the germline ends. The V gene's germline CDR1 is SQVTM and CDR2 ANQGSEA. This CDR3 region has 12 residues. For the CDR3, the DNA is TGCAGCGTTTACAGGGTCGACACTGAAGCTTTCTTT. Translating it yields CSVYRVDTEAFF.

This sequence joins TRBV18 and TRBJ2-6, with D hard to call. This CDR3 region has 19 residues. V was shortened by 0 bases and J by 0 bases, with 15 bases between the two germline ends. Germline CDR1 and CDR2: KGHSH and LQKENI. DNA for the CDR3: TGTGCCAGCTCACCACCAGCCAGGACCCCCCACTCTGGGGCCAACGTCCTGACTTTC. It encodes CASSPPARTPHSGANVLTF. The full variable domain, with the rest looked up from reference TRBV18 and TRBJ2-6, is NAGVMQNPRHLVRRRGQEARLRCSPMKGHSHVYWYRQLPEEGLKFMVYLQKENIIDESGMPKERFSAEFPKEGPSILRIQQVVRGDSAAYFCASSPPARTPHSGANVLTFGAGSRLTVL.

The chain joins TRBV6-5 to TRBJ2-5; no definite D call. CDR1 is MNHEY and CDR2 is SVGAGI in the germline V gene. V lost 0 bases and J 1 base, leaving 12 bases between the germline ends. This CDR3 has 16 residues. The CDR3 loop is CASSYSMAKAQETQYF. For the CDR3, the DNA is TGTGCCAGCAGTTACTCGATGGCCAAGGCCCAAGAGACCCAGTACTTC.

The chain recombines TRBV28 with TRBJ1-5, with no clear D. CDR3 length equals 14 residues. V shed 0 bases and J shed 6 bases, with 9 bases lying between them. The germline V gene has CDR1 MDHEN and CDR2 SYDVKM. CDR3: CASSLWRSGQPQHF. CDR3 nucleotide sequence: TGTGCCAGCAGTTTATGGCGCAGCGGTCAGCCCCAGCATTTT.

The chain couples TRBV5-1 to TRBJ1-1; D gene ambiguous. Germline lookup yields CDR1 SGHRS and CDR2 YFSETQ. The CDR3 consists of 11 residues. The V end was cut by 5 bases, the J end by 2 bases, with 4 bases between. The CDR3 spells CASRSNTEAFF. The CDR3 nucleotides read TGCGCCAGCAGGAGTAACACTGAAGCTTTCTTT.

The chain couples TRBV12-2 to TRBJ2-3; the table's D call, TRBD1, has no DNA check behind it. TRBV12-2 is described as a pseudogene. The CDR3 runs to 15 residues. The CDR3 sequence: CASRLALGHSGTQYF. CDR3 in DNA: TGTGCAAGTCGCTTAGCCTTAGGACATTCCGGTACGCAGTATTTT.

This sequence joins TRBV19 and TRBJ2-2, with 8 nucleotides matching TRBD1. The germline V gene has CDR1 LNHDA and CDR2 SQIVND (reference sequence). V trimming: 4 bases; J trimming: 0 bases; junction bases outside the gene matches: 4. The CDR3 is 16 amino acids. The CDR3 here is CASSNTGGTNTGELFF. The CDR3 DNA is TGTGCCAGTAGTAATACAGGGGGGACGAACACCGGGGAGCTGTTTTTT.

This chain connects TRBV18 to TRBJ2-1; possible D gene TRBD2, 6 bases. V was cut by 0 bases and J by 15 bases, with 21 bases left in between. Germline CDR1 KGHSH, CDR2 LQKENI. There are 15 residues in the CDR3. The CDR3 DNA follows: TGTGCCAGCTCACCACCGGAGTCAGCGGGTCAGAATCCGTTCTTC. It codes for CASSPPESAGQNPFF. The full variable domain, with the rest looked up from reference TRBV18 and TRBJ2-1, is NAGVMQNPRHLVRRRGQEARLRCSPMKGHSHVYWYRQLPEEGLKFMVYLQKENIIDESGMPKERFSAEFPKEGPSILRIQQVVRGDSAAYFCASSPPESAGQNPFFGPGTRLTVL.

The chain links TRBV6-5 to TRBJ2-7; D ambiguous. The germline V gene encodes CDR1 MNHEY and CDR2 SVGAGI. V lost 2 bases and J 2 bases, leaving 16 bases between the germline ends. The CDR3 length is 16 residues. The CDR3 nucleotides are TGTGCCAGCAGTTACCTTCCCCATTGGAAGCCCTACGAGCAGTACTTC. It codes for CASSYLPHWKPYEQYF.

The V call is TRBV7-9, the J call TRBJ1-1; possible D gene TRBD1, 5 bases. V shed 5 bases and J shed 4 bases, with 14 bases lying between them. This CDR3 spans 14 amino acids. CDR1 is SEHNR, CDR2 FQNEAQ, per germline (reference sequence). The CDR3 region is CASSQGSLVTEAFF. As DNA, the CDR3 is TGTGCCAGCAGCCAGGGATCGCTCGTCACTGAAGCTTTCTTT.

V gene TRBV6-1 combines with J gene TRBJ1-6; D gene unclear. The CDR3 extends over 12 amino acids. V lost 2 bases and J 14 bases, leaving 10 bases between the germline ends. CDR1 is MNHNS and CDR2 is SASEGT in the germline V gene. The CDR3 region has the DNA TGTGCCAGCAGTGAAATCGCGGTAGCCCTCCACTTT. This translates into CASSEIAVALHF.

The chain uses TRBV6-5 and TRBJ1-2; maybe TRBD1 (5 bases). The CDR3 sequence is 16 residues long. CDR1 MNHEY and CDR2 SVGAGI come from the germline V gene. Between the trimmed V and J ends, which lost 0 bases and 8 bases, there was a span of 19 bases. This chain's CDR3 is CASSYSIMAGLGGYTF. CDR3 DNA sequence: TGTGCCAGCAGTTACTCAATCATGGCAGGGTTAGGGGGCTACACCTTC.

The rearrangement links TRBV3-1 (or the pseudogene TRBV3-2) to TRBJ2-3; possibly TRBD2 for D (7 bases). The CDR3 runs to 17 residues. Germline V CDR1 and CDR2: LGHDT, YNNKEL (reference sequence). Trimming stripped 4 bases from V and 2 bases from J, with 19 bases between. CDR3 nucleotides: TGTGCCAGCAGCCTATCGGGGCGGGGGCCCCTCACAGATACGCAGTATTTT. This gives the protein CASSLSGRGPLTDTQYF.

The chain links TRBV10-3 to TRBJ1-1, with a weak D call TRBD1 (5 bases). Trimming cost V 7 bases and J 2 bases, with 11 bases left between them. This CDR3 comprises 13 residues. Germline loops: CDR1 ENHRY, CDR2 SYGVKD. CDR3 nucleotide sequence: TGTGCCATCACACAAGGGGTTAACACTGAAGCTTTCTTT. Protein sequence: CAITQGVNTEAFF.

V and J are TRBV4-3 and TRBJ1-3; tentatively, D is TRBD1 (5 bases). V was trimmed by 2 bases and J by 0 bases, leaving 23 bases between them. The germline V gene encodes CDR1 LGHNA and CDR2 YSLEER. CDR3 length: 20 amino acids. CDR3 residues: CASSQSIQGGSSSSGNTIYF. DNA of the CDR3: TGCGCCAGCAGCCAATCGATTCAGGGTGGGTCCTCGTCCTCTGGAAACACCATATATTTT.

This chain uses TRBV15 with TRBJ1-5, with D unclear. The V gene lost 3 bases and the J gene lost 1 base, with 10 bases spanning the gap. The CDR3 runs 15 residues. Germline CDR1 and CDR2: LNHNV and YYDKDF (reference sequence). Written as DNA, the CDR3 is TGTGCCACCAGCAGGGCCCTCGGGAGCAATCAGCCCCAGCATTTT. Translation gives CATSRALGSNQPQHF.

This clone was recorded once. This chain joins TRBV9 and TRBJ2-1, with D unclear. V lost 3 bases and J lost 0, with 10 bases in between. This CDR3 spans 15 amino acids. The V gene's germline CDR1 is SGDLS and CDR2 YYNGEE. The DNA of the CDR3 is TGTGCCAGCAGCGGGGCGGAGAGCTCCTACAATGAGCAGTTCTTC. Encoded protein: CASSGAESSYNEQFF.

CDR3 protein: CASSLGTNTEAFF. CDR3 DNA: TGCGCCAGCAGCCTCGGGACCAACACTGAAGCTTTCTTT. The chain has TRBV10-1 and TRBJ1-1; D may be TRBD1 (5 bases). Trimming pared 6 bases from V and 2 bases from J, leaving 10 bases between. Looked up from germline, CDR1 is WNHNN and CDR2 is SYGVQD (reference sequence). The CDR3 runs 13 residues.

This rearrangement joins TRBV5-8 to TRBJ2-7; D is unresolved. Trimming left V 5 bases short and J 2 bases short, with 14 bases between. The CDR3 loop spans 14 amino acids. Germline CDR1 reads SGHTS; CDR2 reads YDEGEE. As DNA, the CDR3 is TGTGCCAGCAGTTCCGACACCCGAACCTACGAGCAGTACTTC. Protein sequence: CASSSDTRTYEQYF.